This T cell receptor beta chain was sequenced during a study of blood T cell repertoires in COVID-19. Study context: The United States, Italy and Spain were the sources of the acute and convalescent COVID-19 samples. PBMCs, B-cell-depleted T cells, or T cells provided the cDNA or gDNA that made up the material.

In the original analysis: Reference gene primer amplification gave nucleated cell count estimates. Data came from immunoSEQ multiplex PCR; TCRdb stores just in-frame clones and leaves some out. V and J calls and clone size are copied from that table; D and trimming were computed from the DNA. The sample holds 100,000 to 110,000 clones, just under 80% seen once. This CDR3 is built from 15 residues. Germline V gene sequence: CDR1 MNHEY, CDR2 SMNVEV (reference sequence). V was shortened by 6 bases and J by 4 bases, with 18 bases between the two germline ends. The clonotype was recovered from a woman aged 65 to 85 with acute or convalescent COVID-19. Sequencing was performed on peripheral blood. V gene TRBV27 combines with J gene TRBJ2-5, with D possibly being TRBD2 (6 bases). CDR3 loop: CASSNELGGLETQYF. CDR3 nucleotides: TGTGCCAGCAGCAATGAGCTCGGGGGTTTAGAGACCCAGTACTTC.